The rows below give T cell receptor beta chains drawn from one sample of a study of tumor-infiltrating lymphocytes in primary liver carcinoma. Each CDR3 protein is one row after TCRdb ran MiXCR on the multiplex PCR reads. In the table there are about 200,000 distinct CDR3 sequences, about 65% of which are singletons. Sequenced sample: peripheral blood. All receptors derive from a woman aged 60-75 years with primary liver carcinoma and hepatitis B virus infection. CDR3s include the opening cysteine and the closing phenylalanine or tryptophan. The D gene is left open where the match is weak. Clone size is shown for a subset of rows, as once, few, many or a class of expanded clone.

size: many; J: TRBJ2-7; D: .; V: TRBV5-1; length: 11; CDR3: CASSGNYEQYF; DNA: TGCGCCAGCAGCGGAAACTACGAGCAGTACTTC
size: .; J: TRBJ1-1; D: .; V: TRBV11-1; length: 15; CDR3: CASSLGCGGYTEAFF; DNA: TGTGCCAGCAGCTTAGGATGCGGGGGCTACACAGAAGCTTTCTTT
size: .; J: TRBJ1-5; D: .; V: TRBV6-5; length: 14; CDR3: CASSCLKSNQPQHF; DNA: TGTGCCAGCAGCTGTTTAAAAAGTAATCAGCCCCAGCATTTT
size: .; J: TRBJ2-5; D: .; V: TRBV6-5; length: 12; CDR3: CTSRRAGSPQYF; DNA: TGTACCAGCAGAAGGGCGGGAAGTCCCCAGTACTTC
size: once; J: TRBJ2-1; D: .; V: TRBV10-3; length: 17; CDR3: CAIRGGSVASSYNEQFF; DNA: TGTGCCATCAGGGGGGGTAGCGTGGCAAGCTCCTACAATGAGCAGTTCTTC
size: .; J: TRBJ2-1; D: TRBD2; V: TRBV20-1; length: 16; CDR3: CSADSGTSGTGNEQFF; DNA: TGCAGTGCCGATTCCGGGACTAGCGGGACGGGAAATGAGCAGTTCTTC
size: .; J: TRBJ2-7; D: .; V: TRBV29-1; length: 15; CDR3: CSVNQVLAVLYEQYF; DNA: TGCAGCGTGAACCAGGTACTAGCAGTGTTATACGAGCAGTACTTC
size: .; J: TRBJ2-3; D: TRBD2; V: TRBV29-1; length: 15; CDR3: CSVDRLAGVTDTQYF; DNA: TGCAGCGTTGATCGACTAGCGGGGGTCACAGATACACAGTATTTT
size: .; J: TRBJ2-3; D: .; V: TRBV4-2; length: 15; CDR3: CARSQHDASTDTQYF; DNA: TGTGCCAGAAGCCAACATGACGCGAGCACAGATACGCAGTATTTT
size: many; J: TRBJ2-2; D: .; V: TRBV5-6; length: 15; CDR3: CASSLFGRATGELFF; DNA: TGTGCCAGCAGCTTGTTCGGGAGAGCCACCGGGGAGCTGTTTTTT
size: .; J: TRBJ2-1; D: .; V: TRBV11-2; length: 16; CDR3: CASGLDLTGGGDEQFF; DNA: TGTGCCAGTGGCTTAGATCTGACGGGTGGAGGCGATGAGCAGTTCTTC
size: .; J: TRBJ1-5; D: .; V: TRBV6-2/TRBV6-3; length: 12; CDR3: CASSDSNQPWHF; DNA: TGTGCCAGCAGTGACTCGAATCAGCCCTGGCATTTT
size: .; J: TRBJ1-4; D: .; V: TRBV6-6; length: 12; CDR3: CVSSRTDEKLFF; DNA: TGTGTCAGCAGTCGGACGGATGAAAAACTGTTTTTT
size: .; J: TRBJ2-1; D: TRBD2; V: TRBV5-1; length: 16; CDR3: CASSRGSGRAGNEQFF; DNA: TGCGCCAGCAGCCGTGGTAGCGGGAGGGCCGGGAATGAGCAGTTCTTC
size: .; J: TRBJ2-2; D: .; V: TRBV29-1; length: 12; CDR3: CSVAGGIRELFF; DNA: TGCAGCGTGGCAGGTGGCATCAGGGAGCTGTTTTTT
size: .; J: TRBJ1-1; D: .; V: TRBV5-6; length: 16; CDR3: CASSLVHPSGWTEALF; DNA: TGTGCCAGCAGCTTAGTACACCCTTCGGGCTGGACTGAAGCTTTATTT
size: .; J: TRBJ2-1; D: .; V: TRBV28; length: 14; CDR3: CASNPHLRYNEQFF; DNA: TGTGCCAGCAATCCACATCTAAGGTACAATGAGCAGTTCTTC
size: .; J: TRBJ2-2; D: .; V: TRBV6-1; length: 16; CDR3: CTSSKREGAWTGELFF; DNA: TGTACCAGCAGCAAAAGGGAGGGGGCGTGGACCGGGGAGCTGTTTTTT
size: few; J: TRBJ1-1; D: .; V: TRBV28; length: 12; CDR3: CASSETGGRAFF; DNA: TGTGCCAGCAGCGAAACTGGGGGGCGAGCTTTCTTT
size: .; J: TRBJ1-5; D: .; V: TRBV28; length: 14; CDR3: CASSLRPSNHPQHF; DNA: TGTGCCAGCAGTCTTCGACCTAGCAATCATCCCCAGCATTTT
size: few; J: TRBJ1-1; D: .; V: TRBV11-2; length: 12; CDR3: CATSLDLIRAFF; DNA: TGTGCCACCAGCTTAGATCTCATACGGGCTTTCTTT
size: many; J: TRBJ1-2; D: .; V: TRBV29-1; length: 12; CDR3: CSAMGDDYGYTF; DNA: TGCAGCGCCATGGGGGACGACTATGGCTACACCTTC
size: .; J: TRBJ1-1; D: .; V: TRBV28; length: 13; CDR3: CASSLETNTEAFF; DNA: TGTGCCAGCAGTTTAGAGACGAACACTGAAGCTTTCTTT
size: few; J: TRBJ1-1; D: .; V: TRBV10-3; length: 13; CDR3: CAISPRTESEAFF; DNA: TGTGCCATCAGCCCTAGAACGGAGTCTGAAGCTTTCTTT
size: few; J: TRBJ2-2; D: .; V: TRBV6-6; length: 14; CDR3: CASSYGANTGELFF; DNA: TGTGCCAGCAGTTATGGGGCCAACACCGGGGAGCTGTTTTTT
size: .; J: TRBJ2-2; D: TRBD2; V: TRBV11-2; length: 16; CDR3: CASSLGLAGVTGELFF; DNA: TGTGCCAGTAGCTTAGGTCTAGCGGGAGTCACCGGGGAGCTGTTTTTT
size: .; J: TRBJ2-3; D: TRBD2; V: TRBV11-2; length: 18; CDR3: CASSLDLGTSGSTDTRYF; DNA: TGTGCCAGTAGCTTAGATCTCGGGACTAGCGGTAGCACAGATACGCGGTATTTT
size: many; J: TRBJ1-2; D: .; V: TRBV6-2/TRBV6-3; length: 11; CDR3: CASSYDYGYTF; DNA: TGTGCCAGCAGTTACGACTATGGCTACACCTTC
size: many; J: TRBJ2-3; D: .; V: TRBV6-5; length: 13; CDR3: CASSPGRGDTQYF; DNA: TGTGCCAGCAGCCCCGGACGGGGAGATACGCAGTATTTT
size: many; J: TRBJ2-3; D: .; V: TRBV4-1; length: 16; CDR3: CASSLSRGGLTDTQYF; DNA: TGCGCCAGCAGCCTTAGTCGCGGAGGCCTCACAGATACGCAGTATTTT
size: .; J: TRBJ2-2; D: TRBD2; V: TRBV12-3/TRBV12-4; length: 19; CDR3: CASNLRRLGLPGNTGELFF; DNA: TGTGCCAGCAATTTAAGGCGGCTGGGACTACCGGGAAACACCGGGGAGCTGTTTTTC
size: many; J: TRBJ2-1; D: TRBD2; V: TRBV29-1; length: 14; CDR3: CSVVGGSSYNEQFF; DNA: TGCAGCGTTGTTGGCGGGAGCTCCTACAATGAGCAGTTCTTC
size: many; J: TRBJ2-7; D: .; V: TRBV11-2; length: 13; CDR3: CASSPRRGGEQYF; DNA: TGTGCCAGCAGCCCCAGGAGAGGGGGCGAGCAGTACTTC
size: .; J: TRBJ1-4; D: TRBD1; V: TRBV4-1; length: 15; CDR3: CASSQQTGGSEKLFF; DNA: TGCGCCAGCAGCCAACAAACAGGGGGCAGTGAAAAACTGTTTTTT
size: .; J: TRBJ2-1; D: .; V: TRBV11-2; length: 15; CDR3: CASNPTDSSYNDQFF; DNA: TGTGCCAGCAACCCCACTGACAGCTCCTACAATGACCAGTTCTTC
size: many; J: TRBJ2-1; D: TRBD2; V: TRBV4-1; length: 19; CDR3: CASSQAPPPLADLYNEQFF; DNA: TGCGCCAGCAGCCAAGCCCCACCACCTCTAGCGGATCTCTACAATGAGCAGTTCTTC
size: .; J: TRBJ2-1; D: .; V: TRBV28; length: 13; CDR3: CASTFRRGSEQFF; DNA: TGTGCCAGCACTTTCAGAAGGGGCAGCGAGCAGTTCTTC
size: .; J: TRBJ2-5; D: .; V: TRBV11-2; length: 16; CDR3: CASSLVVGGWQETQNF; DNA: TGTGCCAGCAGCTTAGTTGTTGGGGGCTGGCAAGAGACCCAAAACTTC
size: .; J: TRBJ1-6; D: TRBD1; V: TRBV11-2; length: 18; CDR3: CASSLAGQGAYDNSPLHF; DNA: TGTGCCAGCAGCCTTGCAGGACAGGGGGCTTATGATAATTCACCCCTCCACTTT
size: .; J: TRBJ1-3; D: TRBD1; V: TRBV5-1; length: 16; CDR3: CASSLGAQGAGNTIYF; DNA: TGCGCCAGCAGCTTGGGCGCACAGGGGGCTGGAAACACCATATATTTT
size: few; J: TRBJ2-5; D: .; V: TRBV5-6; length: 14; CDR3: CASTPRANQETQYF; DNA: TGTGCCAGCACTCCCCGGGCCAACCAAGAGACCCAGTACTTC
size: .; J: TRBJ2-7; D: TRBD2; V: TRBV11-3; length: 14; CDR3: CVSSLSGGEHEQHF; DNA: TGTGTCAGCAGCTTAAGCGGGGGGGAGCACGAGCAGCACTTC
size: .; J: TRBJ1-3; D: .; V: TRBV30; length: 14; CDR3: CAWSVTVSGNTIYF; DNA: TGTGCCTGGAGTGTTACAGTCTCTGGAAACACCATATATTTT
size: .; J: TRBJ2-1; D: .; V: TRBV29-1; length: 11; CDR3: CSIVRLDEQFF; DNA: TGCAGCATTGTGCGGTTGGACGAGCAGTTCTTC
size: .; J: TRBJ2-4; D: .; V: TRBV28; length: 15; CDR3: CANSRFDRKRNIQYF; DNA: TGTGCCAACAGTCGCTTCGACAGGAAGCGAAACATTCAGTACTTC
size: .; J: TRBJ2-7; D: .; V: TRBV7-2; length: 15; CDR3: CASSFEASKHYEQYF; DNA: TGTGCCAGCAGCTTTGAAGCCTCTAAGCACTACGAGCAGTACTTC
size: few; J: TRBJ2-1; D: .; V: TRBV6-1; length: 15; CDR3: CASRRSDSSYNEQFF; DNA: TGTGCCAGCAGGAGAAGCGATAGCTCCTACAATGAGCAGTTCTTC
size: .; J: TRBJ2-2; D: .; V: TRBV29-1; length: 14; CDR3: CSVGGLTQTGELFF; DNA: TGCAGCGTTGGAGGACTAACCCAGACCGGGGAGCTGTTTTTT
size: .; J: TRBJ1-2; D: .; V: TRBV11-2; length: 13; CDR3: CASSLIGQCGYTF; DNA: TGTGCCAGCAGCTTAATAGGACAGTGTGGCTACACCTTC
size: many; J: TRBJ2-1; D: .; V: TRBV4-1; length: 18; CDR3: CASSHRVPGLSSYNEQFF; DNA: TGCGCCAGCAGCCATAGGGTTCCGGGCCTGAGCTCCTACAATGAGCAGTTCTTC
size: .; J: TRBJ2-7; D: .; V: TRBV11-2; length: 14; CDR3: CVISLETGLGEQYF; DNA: TGTGTCATCAGCTTAGAAACGGGACTTGGAGAGCAGTATTTC
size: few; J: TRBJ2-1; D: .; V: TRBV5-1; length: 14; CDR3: CASSLRYREDEQFF; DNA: TGCGCCAGCAGCTTACGATACCGCGAGGATGAGCAGTTCTTC
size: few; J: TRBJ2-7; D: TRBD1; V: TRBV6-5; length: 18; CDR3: CASSSTQGALSAFYEQYF; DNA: TGTGCCAGCAGTTCGACACAGGGGGCGCTTTCCGCGTTCTACGAGCAGTACTTC